Listed below are T cell receptor beta chains from one sample, sequenced in a study of human T cells and chemical hapten exposure. TCRdb recomputed calls from the RACE reads with MiXCR, one row per CDR3 protein. The table lists 370,000 or so distinct CDR3 sequences, approximately 5.1% of them singletons. Sequences were derived from whole blood, sampled in connection with sensitization to the hapten diphenylcyclopropenone (DPC). The receptor source for this set is a woman aged 50 to 60 with alopecia areata. Some clones in this sample may be carry-over from other donors' samples. The CDR3 runs from the conserved cysteine through the conserved F or W. D genes are given only for firm matches. Clone size is not always given. Where it is, it says once, few, many or a class for expanded clones.

length	V	D	J	size	CDR3	DNA
15	TRBV5-1	.	TRBJ2-7	many	CASSSTGTNSPEQYF	TGCGCCAGCAGCTCCACCGGGACAAACTCGCCCGAGCAGTACTTC
14	TRBV6-5	.	TRBJ1-2	.	CASSPDGSNYGYTF	TGTGCCAGCTCCCCCGACGGAAGTAACTATGGCTACACCTTC
13	TRBV4-1	.	TRBJ1-2	.	CASSQDSGDGYTF	TGCGCCAGCAGCCAAGATTCCGGCGATGGCTACACCTTC
15	TRBV9	.	TRBJ2-1	few	CASSAGGGGHNEQFF	TGTGCCAGCAGCGCAGGAGGGGGCGGCCACAATGAGCAGTTCTTC
15	TRBV5-1	TRBD1	TRBJ1-1	many	CASSLATGANTEAFF	TGCGCCAGCAGCTTGGCCACAGGGGCTAACACTGAAGCTTTCTTT
16	TRBV9	.	TRBJ2-2	many	CASSTQQLPNTGELFF	TGTGCCAGCAGCACCCAACAGTTACCGAACACCGGGGAGCTGTTTTTT
14	TRBV7-9	.	TRBJ1-4	few	CASSFMGEGEKLFF	TGTGCCAGCAGCTTCATGGGGGAAGGTGAAAAACTGTTTTTT
14	TRBV29-1	.	TRBJ2-1	.	CSVEGSSSYNEQFF	TGCAGCGTTGAAGGGTCCTCCTCCTACAATGAGCAGTTCTTC
14	TRBV6-6	TRBD2	TRBJ2-1	many	CASTGGGDYNEQFF	TGTGCCAGCACTGGGGGGGGTGACTACAATGAGCAGTTCTTC
11	TRBV11-2	.	TRBJ2-1	many	CASSLQNEQFF	TGTGCCAGCAGTCTCCAGAATGAGCAGTTCTTC
12	TRBV7-9	TRBD2	TRBJ2-5	few	CASLGLGETQYF	TGTGCCAGCCTGGGACTAGGAGAGACCCAGTACTTC
14	TRBV29-1	TRBD1	TRBJ2-2	many	CSSTGETDTGELFF	TGCAGTTCAACAGGGGAGACGGACACCGGGGAGCTGTTTTTT
15	TRBV19	TRBD2	TRBJ2-5	few	CASSTGLAGEETQYF	TGTGCCAGTAGTACTGGACTAGCGGGGGAAGAGACCCAGTACTTC
15	TRBV9	TRBD2	TRBJ2-3	.	CASSVGGGRGDTQYF	TGTGCCAGCAGCGTCGGAGGCGGGAGAGGAGATACGCAGTATTTT
16	TRBV6-6	TRBD1	TRBJ2-1	many	CASSIGQGVIGNEQFF	TGTGCCAGCAGTATCGGACAGGGGGTTATCGGGAATGAGCAGTTCTTC
15	TRBV10-3	.	TRBJ2-3	.	CAITDLPTSTDTQYF	TGTGCCATCACCGATCTCCCGACCAGCACAGATACGCAGTATTTT
16	TRBV27	TRBD2	TRBJ2-3	many	CASSPLLAGGTDTQYF	TGTGCCAGCAGTCCCTTACTAGCGGGAGGTACAGATACGCAGTATTTT
15	TRBV3-1	.	TRBJ2-7	once	CAISHATQASYEQYF	TGTGCCATCAGCCACGCTACCCAAGCCTCCTACGAGCAGTACTTC
15	TRBV5-1	.	TRBJ1-6	many	CASSWVQGANSPLHF	TGCGCCAGCAGCTGGGTACAGGGCGCCAATTCACCCCTCCACTTT
16	TRBV6-6	TRBD1	TRBJ1-6	many	CASSPDREPNNSPLHF	TGTGCCAGCAGCCCGGACAGGGAACCCAATAATTCACCCCTCCACTTT
16	TRBV27	TRBD1	TRBJ1-6	many	CASREFQGALNSPLHF	TGTGCCAGCAGGGAGTTCCAGGGGGCGCTTAATTCACCCCTCCACTTT
14	TRBV7-9	TRBD1	TRBJ2-7	many	CASSSGQSSYEQYF	TGTGCCAGCAGCTCGGGACAGTCCAGCTACGAGCAGTACTTC
15	TRBV6-6	TRBD1	TRBJ1-5	many	CASSYWTGGDQPQHF	TGTGCCAGCAGTTATTGGACAGGAGGCGATCAGCCCCAGCATTTT
13	TRBV12-3/TRBV12-4	.	TRBJ1-1	many	CASTQKLNTEAFF	TGTGCCAGCACCCAGAAACTGAACACTGAAGCTTTCTTT
12	TRBV7-9	.	TRBJ1-4	few	CASSPQGEKLFF	TGTGCCAGCAGCCCTCAGGGGGAAAAACTGTTTTTT
14	TRBV2	.	TRBJ1-4	many	CASSLPGSNEKLFF	TGTGCCAGCAGTCTGCCTGGGAGTAATGAAAAACTGTTTTTT
16	TRBV4-2	.	TRBJ1-5	many	CASSQDSGQGFQPQHF	TGTGCCAGCAGCCAAGATTCCGGGCAGGGCTTTCAGCCCCAGCATTTT
15	TRBV5-1	.	TRBJ1-5	many	CASSLAGAGNQPQHF	TGCGCCAGCAGCTTGGCCGGGGCAGGGAATCAGCCCCAGCATTTT
18	TRBV5-1	TRBD2	TRBJ2-3	.	CASSLEGLAGMRTDTQYF	TGCGCCAGCAGCTTGGAGGGACTAGCGGGGATGAGGACAGATACGCAGTATTTT
14	TRBV20-1	.	TRBJ2-4	many	CSARLEGAKNIQYF	TGCAGTGCCAGACTAGAGGGGGCCAAAAACATTCAGTACTTC
15	TRBV7-9	TRBD2	TRBJ2-1	many	CASNPLAGGRNEQFF	TGTGCCAGCAACCCTTTAGCGGGAGGGAGGAATGAGCAGTTCTTC
12	TRBV12-3/TRBV12-4	.	TRBJ1-1	many	CASSFSSAEAFF	TGTGCCAGCAGTTTTTCCTCTGCTGAAGCTTTCTTT
15	TRBV7-2	TRBD1	TRBJ2-5	.	CASSPDRGQQETQYF	TGTGCCAGCAGCCCGGACAGGGGACAACAAGAGACCCAGTACTTC
13	TRBV12-3/TRBV12-4	.	TRBJ2-7	many	CASSPTGIYEQYF	TGTGCCAGCAGCCCGACAGGCATCTACGAGCAGTACTTC
16	TRBV3-1	TRBD1	TRBJ2-1	.	CASSQPDRGPYNEQFF	TGTGCCAGCAGCCAACCGGACAGGGGACCCTACAATGAGCAGTTCTTC
14	TRBV2	.	TRBJ2-1	.	CASALGAGYNEQFF	TGTGCCAGCGCCCTAGGCGCGGGCTACAATGAGCAGTTCTTC
14	TRBV11-2	TRBD2	TRBJ2-3	.	CASSPSGRVNTQYF	TGTGCCAGCAGCCCTAGCGGGAGGGTGAATACGCAGTATTTT
9	TRBV29-1	.	TRBJ2-1	few	CSAGNEQFF	TGCAGCGCCGGAAATGAGCAGTTCTTC